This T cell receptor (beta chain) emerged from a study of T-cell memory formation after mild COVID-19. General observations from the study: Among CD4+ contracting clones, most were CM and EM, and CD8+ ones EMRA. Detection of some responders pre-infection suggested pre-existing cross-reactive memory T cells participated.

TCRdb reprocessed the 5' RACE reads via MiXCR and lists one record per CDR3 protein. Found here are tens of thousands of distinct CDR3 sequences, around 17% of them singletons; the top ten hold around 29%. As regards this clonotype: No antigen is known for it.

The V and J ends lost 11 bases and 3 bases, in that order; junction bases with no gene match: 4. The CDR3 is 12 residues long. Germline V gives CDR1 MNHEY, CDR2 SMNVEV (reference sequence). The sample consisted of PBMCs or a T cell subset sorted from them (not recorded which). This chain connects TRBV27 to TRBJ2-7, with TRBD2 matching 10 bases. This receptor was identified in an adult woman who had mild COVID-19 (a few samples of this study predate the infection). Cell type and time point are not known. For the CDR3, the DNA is TGTGCCTCCAGCGGGGGGGTCTACGAGCAGTACTTC. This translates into CASSGGVYEQYF.